Listed below are T cell receptor beta chains from one sample, sequenced in a study of CD8 T cells in Susac syndrome. TCRdb passed the immunoSEQ multiplex PCR reads through MiXCR, listing each CDR3 protein once. The table has under 85,000 distinct CDR3 sequences, around 96% seen once; the top ten hold 0.56%. The sequenced sample was CD8+ T cells from PBMCs. The source of these receptors is a human donor with multiple sclerosis. Each CDR3 is given without its conserved first and last residue.

J	V	CDR3
TRBJ1-1	TRBV3-1	ASSQDLGGTEAF
TRBJ2-3	TRBV7-9	ASSLRGEGGTDTQY
TRBJ2-3	TRBV12-5	ASGPEDRGDTQY
TRBJ2-2	TRBV29-1	SVSGTVNTGELF
TRBJ1-5	TRBV20-1	SAETGGEVQPQH
TRBJ2-1	TRBV2	ASSRASEFYNEQF
TRBJ2-6	TRBV4-1	ASSQEGSGANVLT
TRBJ2-1	TRBV12-3/TRBV12-4	ASSSSGNHNEQF
TRBJ2-1	TRBV7-2	ASSPGQGLHAVPYNEQF
TRBJ2-1	TRBV12-3/TRBV12-4	ASSLTGPYNEQF
TRBJ2-1	TRBV9	ASSVSGHNEQF
TRBJ2-7	TRBV14	ASSQVTSRYYEQY
TRBJ2-6	TRBV2	ASSPPYVDVLT
TRBJ2-1	TRBV27	ASRTDSYNEQF
TRBJ2-1	TRBV20-1	SARRREQF
TRBJ2-7	TRBV12-3/TRBV12-4	ASSFGQGLSYEQY
TRBJ2-7	TRBV28	ATSRAGARGEQY
TRBJ1-1	TRBV5-1	ASSLTIPSVNAEAF
TRBJ2-7	TRBV30	AWSSSGGDEQY
TRBJ1-2	TRBV12-3/TRBV12-4	ASTLGLGYT
TRBJ1-2	TRBV30	AWSVGQGAGGYT
TRBJ2-7	TRBV7-9	ASSGLYEQY
TRBJ2-5	TRBV2	ASSDGYGGVETQY
TRBJ2-1	TRBV3-1	ASSQDSSNDEQF
TRBJ1-1	TRBV7-9	ASSPESVTEAF
TRBJ2-5	TRBV12-3/TRBV12-4	ASSFSVETQY
TRBJ2-3	TRBV14	ASSQDRFRGPGDTQY
TRBJ1-2	TRBV20-1	SASWVTVSWGYT
TRBJ2-3	TRBV20-1	SAPDGTDTQY
TRBJ1-2	TRBV9	ASSGIYGYT
TRBJ2-5	TRBV27	ASSILGAGETQY
TRBJ2-1	TRBV5-4	ASSEGNNEQF
TRBJ2-3	TRBV15	ATRPGERTSTDTQY
TRBJ2-7	TRBV11-2	ASSLHDYEQY
TRBJ2-2	TRBV9	ASSVEVTGELF
TRBJ2-7	TRBV19	ASSSGALEQY
TRBJ1-1	TRBV27	ASSPGWDTEAF
TRBJ2-1	TRBV12-3/TRBV12-4	ASSFWSPLGQNHEQF
TRBJ2-1	TRBV4-3	ASSQEGAPPYNEQF
TRBJ1-2	TRBV9	ASSVEGNYGYT
TRBJ2-7	TRBV7-6	ASSPPPGRTDEQY